This paragraph reports one TCR beta chain. A much larger clone differs from this one at a single base, so this may be a read error. This specimen comes from a study of blood T cell repertoires in COVID-19. Study details: PBMCs, B-cell-depleted T cells, or T cells were the source of the cDNA or gDNA that made up the material.

The ends were cut back, 1 base at V and 1 base at J, with 3 bases in the middle. This CDR3 is 13 amino acids long. Looked up from germline, CDR1 is PRHDT and CDR2 is FYEKMQ (reference sequence). Original data processing: Counts of nucleated cells, estimated from reference gene primer amplification, were obtained. Method: immunoSEQ multiplex PCR; TCRdb's copy keeps in-frame clones and lacks some. V and J calls plus clone size are reproduced from that table; the DNA served to infer D and trimming. The sample carries over 350,000 clones, 88% recorded once. Enrollees, roughly 18 to 90 years old, lived in approximately 25 US areas. Cohorts were determined from participant-reported clinical history.

Input material: PBMCs or T cells enriched from blood (not recorded which). The sequence was obtained from a woman aged 25 to 45 with acute COVID-19. This rearrangement joins TRBV13 to TRBJ2-3; D remains unclear. Here the CDR3 reads CASSLAGTDTQYF. The DNA of the CDR3 is TGTGCCAGCAGCTTAGCGGGCACAGATACGCAGTATTTT.